This T cell receptor (beta chain) was obtained from a study of spatial heterogeneity in lung cancer. MiXCR, applied by TCRdb to the 5' RACE reads, yields one record per CDR3 protein. The profile shows 89,000 or so distinct CDR3 sequences, 15% to 25% of them singletons. The time point denotes: sample taken at primary tumor resection. Tumor, nontumor lung or frozen PBMC supplied whole RNA that was sequenced unsorted. The CDR3 length is 18 residues. Germline CDR1 and CDR2: SGDLS and YYNGEE. With V trimmed by 0 bases and J by 0 bases, 7 bases remained unmatched. The origin of this receptor is a male donor with early-stage non-small cell lung cancer. This rearrangement joins TRBV9 to TRBJ2-3; TRBD2 agrees at 10 bases. This specimen consisted of PBMCs, obtained at surgery. CDR3: CASSVVAGGGTSTDTQYF. The CDR3 bases are TGTGCCAGCAGCGTAGTAGCGGGGGGTGGAACTAGCACAGATACGCAGTATTTT. The entire variable domain, with the rest obtained from reference TRBV9 and TRBJ2-3, is as follows: DSGVTQTPKHLITATGQRVTLRCSPRSGDLSVYWYQQSLDQGLQFLIQYYNGEERAKGNILERFSAQQFPDLHSELNLSSLELGDSALYFCASSVVAGGGTSTDTQYFGPGTRLTVL.